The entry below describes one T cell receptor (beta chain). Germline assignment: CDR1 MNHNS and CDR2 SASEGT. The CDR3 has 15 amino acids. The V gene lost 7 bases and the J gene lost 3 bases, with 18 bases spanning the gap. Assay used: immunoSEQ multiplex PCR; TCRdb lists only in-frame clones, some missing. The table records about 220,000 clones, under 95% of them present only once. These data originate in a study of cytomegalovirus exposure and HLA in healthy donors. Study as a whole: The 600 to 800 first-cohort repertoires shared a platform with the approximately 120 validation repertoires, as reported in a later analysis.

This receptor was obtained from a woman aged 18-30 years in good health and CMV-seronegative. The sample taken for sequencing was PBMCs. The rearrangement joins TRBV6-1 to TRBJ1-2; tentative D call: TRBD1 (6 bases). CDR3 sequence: CASKGGASIDYGYTF. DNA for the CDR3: TGTGCCAGCAAAGGGGGGGCGAGCATCGACTATGGCTACACCTTC.